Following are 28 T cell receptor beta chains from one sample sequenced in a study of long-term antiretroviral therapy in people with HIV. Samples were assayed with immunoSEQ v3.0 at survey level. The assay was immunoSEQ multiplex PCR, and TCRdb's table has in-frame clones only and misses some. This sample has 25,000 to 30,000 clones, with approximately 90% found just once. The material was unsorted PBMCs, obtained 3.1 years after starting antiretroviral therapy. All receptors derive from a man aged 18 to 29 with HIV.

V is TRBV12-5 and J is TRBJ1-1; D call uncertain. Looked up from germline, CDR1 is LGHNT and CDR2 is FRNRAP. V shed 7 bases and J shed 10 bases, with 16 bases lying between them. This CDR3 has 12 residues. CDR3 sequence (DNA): TGTGCTAGTGATGCGGCCGGGCTAGGAGCTTTCTTT. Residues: CASDAAGLGAFF. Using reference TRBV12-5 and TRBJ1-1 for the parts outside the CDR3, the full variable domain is DARVTQTPRHKVTEMGQEVTMRCQPILGHNTVFWYRQTMMQGLELLAYFRNRAPLDDSGMPKDRFSAEMPDATLATLKIQPSEPRDSAVYFCASDAAGLGAFFGQGTRLTVV.

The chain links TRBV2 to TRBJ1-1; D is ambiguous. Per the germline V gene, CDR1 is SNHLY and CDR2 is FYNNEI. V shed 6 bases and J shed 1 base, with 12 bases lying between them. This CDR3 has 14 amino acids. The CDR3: CASRPWEPNTEAFF. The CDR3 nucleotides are TGTGCCAGCAGACCCTGGGAGCCGAACACTGAAGCTTTCTTT.

The CDR3 DNA is TGTGCCAGCTCACCAGGGACTAGCGGGGCCTACAATGAGCAGTTCTTC. Translated, it gives CASSPGTSGAYNEQFF. The chain is built from TRBV18 and TRBJ2-1, with TRBD2 matching over 13 bases. The germline V gene encodes CDR1 KGHSH and CDR2 LQKENI. J gave up 2 bases and V 2 bases, and 0 bases lay outside the gene matches. The CDR3 contains 16 residues. Supplemented by reference TRBV18 and TRBJ2-1, the full variable domain reads NAGVMQNPRHLVRRRGQEARLRCSPMKGHSHVYWYRQLPEEGLKFMVYLQKENIIDESGMPKERFSAEFPKEGPSILRIQQVVRGDSAAYFCASSPGTSGAYNEQFFGPGTRLTVL.

DNA of the CDR3: TGTGCCAGCACCCTCGACCGACTAGCGGACTACAATGAGCAGTTCTTC. This gives the protein CASTLDRLADYNEQFF. The chain is built from TRBV4-2 and TRBJ2-1; 9 bases align to TRBD2. The V gene's germline CDR1 is LGHNA and CDR2 YNFKEQ. CDR3 length equals 16 residues. V lost 7 bases and J lost 3; bases outside the gene matches: 10.

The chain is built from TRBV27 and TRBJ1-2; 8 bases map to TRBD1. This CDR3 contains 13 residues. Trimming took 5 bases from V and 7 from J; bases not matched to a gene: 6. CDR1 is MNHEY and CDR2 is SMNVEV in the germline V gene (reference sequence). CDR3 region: CASSRRQGPGYTF. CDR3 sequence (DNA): TGTGCCAGCAGTCGAAGACAGGGGCCTGGCTACACCTTC.

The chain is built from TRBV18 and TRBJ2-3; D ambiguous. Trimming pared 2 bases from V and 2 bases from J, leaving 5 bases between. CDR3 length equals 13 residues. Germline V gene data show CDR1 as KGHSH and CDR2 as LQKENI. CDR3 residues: CASSPWVTDTQYF. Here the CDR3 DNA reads TGTGCCAGCTCACCATGGGTCACAGATACGCAGTATTTT.

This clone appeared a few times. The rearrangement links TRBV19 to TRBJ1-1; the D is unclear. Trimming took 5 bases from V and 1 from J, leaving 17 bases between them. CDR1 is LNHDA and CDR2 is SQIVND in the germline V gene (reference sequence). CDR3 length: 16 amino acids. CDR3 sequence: CASSPYRHQENTEAFF. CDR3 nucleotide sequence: TGTGCCAGTAGTCCATATCGTCACCAGGAGAACACTGAAGCTTTCTTT.

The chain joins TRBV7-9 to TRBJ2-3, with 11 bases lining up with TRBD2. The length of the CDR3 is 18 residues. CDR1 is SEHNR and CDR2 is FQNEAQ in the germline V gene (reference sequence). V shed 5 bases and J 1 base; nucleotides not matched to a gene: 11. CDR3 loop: CASSQLAGEDFGTDTQYF. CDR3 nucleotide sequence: TGTGCCAGCAGCCAACTAGCGGGAGAGGACTTTGGCACAGATACGCAGTATTTT.

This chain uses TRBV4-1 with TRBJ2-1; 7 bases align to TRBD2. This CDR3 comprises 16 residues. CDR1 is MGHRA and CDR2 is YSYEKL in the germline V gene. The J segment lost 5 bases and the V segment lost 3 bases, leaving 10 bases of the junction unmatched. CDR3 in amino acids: CASSQGPGTTNNEQFF. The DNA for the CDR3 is TGCGCCAGCAGCCAGGGTCCCGGGACTACCAACAATGAGCAGTTCTTC.

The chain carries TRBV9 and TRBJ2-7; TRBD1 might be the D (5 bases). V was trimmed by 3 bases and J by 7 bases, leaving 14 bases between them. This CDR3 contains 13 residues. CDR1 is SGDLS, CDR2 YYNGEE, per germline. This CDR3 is CASSGQGYGEQYF. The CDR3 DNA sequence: TGTGCCAGCAGCGGCCAGGGTTACGGGGAGCAGTACTTC.

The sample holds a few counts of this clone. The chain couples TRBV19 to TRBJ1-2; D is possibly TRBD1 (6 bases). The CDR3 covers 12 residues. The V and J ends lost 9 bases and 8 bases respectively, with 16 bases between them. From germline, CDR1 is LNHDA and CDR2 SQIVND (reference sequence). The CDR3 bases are TGTGCCAGCGCTAACAGGGATAGAGGCTACACCTTC. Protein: CASANRDRGYTF.

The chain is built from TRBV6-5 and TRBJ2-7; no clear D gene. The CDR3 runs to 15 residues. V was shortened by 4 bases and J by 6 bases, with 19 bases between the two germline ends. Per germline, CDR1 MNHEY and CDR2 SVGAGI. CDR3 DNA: TGTGCCAGCAGTTTATCCGGGCAGGCCTTGGGCGAGCAGTACTTC. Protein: CASSLSGQALGEQYF.

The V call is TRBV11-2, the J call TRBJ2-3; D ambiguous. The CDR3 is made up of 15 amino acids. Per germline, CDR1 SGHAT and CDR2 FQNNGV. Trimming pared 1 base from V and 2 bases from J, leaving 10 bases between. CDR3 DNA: TGTGCCAGCAGCTTAGGGCAAGCTGACACAGATACGCAGTATTTT. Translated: CASSLGQADTDTQYF.

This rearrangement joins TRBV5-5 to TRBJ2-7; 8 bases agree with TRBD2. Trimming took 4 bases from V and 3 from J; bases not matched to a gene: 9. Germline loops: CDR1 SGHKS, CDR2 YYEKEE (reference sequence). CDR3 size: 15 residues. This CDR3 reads CASSPVGLAHYEQYF. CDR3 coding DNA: TGTGCCAGCAGCCCTGTAGGACTAGCCCACTACGAGCAGTACTTC.

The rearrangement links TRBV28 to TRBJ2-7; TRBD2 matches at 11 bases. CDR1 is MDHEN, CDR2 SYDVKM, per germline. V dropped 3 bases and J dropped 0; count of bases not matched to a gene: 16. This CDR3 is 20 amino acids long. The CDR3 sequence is CASSFPPGLAASWNSYEQYF. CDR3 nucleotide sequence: TGTGCCAGCAGTTTCCCCCCGGGACTAGCGGCCTCCTGGAACTCCTACGAGCAGTACTTC.

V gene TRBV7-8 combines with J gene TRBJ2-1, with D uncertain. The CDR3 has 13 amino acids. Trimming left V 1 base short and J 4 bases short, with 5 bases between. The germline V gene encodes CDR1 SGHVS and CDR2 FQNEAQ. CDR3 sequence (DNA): TGTGCCAGCAGCTTAGAGCGTTACAATGAGCAGTTCTTC. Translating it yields CASSLERYNEQFF.

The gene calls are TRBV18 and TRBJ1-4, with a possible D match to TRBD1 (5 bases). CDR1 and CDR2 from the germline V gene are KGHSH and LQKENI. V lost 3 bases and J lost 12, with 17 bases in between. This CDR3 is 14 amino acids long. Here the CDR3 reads CASSPGRGHRQLFF. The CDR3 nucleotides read TGTGCCAGCTCACCTGGCAGAGGACACCGACAACTGTTTTTT.

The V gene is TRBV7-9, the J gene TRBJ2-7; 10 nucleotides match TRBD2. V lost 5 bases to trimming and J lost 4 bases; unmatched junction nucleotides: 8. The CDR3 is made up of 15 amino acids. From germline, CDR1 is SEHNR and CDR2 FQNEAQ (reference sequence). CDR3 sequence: CASSRQTSGVYEQYF. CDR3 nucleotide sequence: TGTGCCAGCAGCCGACAAACTAGCGGGGTATACGAGCAGTACTTC.

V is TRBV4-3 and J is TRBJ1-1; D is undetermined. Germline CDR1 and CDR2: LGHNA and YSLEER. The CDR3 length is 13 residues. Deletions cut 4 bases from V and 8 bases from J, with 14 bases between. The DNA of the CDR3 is TGCGCCAGCAGCCCCGCGGATGGGCGGGAAGCTTTCTTT. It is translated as CASSPADGREAFF.

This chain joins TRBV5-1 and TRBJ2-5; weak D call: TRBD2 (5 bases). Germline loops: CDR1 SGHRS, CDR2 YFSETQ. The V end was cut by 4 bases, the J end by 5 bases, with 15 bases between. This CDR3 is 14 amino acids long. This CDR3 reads CASSPVFGGETQYF. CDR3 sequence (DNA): TGCGCCAGCAGCCCGGTCTTCGGCGGGGAGACCCAGTACTTC.

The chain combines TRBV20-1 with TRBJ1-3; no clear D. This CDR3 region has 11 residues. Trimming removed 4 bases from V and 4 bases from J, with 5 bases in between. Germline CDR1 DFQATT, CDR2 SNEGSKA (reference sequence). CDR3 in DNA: TGCAGTGCTAAGAGAGGAAACACCATATATTTT. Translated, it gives CSAKRGNTIYF.

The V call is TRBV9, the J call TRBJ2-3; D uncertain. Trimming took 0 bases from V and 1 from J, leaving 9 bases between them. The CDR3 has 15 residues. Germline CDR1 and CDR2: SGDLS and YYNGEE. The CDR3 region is CASSVAGSRTDTQYF. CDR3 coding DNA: TGTGCCAGCAGCGTAGCGGGTTCGCGCACAGATACGCAGTATTTT.

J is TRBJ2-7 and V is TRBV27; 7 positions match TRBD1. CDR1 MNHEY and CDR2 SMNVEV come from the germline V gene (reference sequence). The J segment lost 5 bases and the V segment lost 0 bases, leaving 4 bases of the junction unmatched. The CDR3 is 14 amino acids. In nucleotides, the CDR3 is TGTGCCAGCAGTTTATCTCAGGGGGAGAACGAGCAGTACTTC. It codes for CASSLSQGENEQYF.

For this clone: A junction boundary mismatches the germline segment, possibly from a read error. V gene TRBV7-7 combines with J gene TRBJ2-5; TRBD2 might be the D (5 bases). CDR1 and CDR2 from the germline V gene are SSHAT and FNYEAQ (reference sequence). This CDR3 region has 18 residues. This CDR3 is CASSLGPRGQRMRETQYF. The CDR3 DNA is TGTGCTAGCAGCTTAGGCCCGCGCGGGCAGAGGATGAGAGAGACCCAGTACTTC.

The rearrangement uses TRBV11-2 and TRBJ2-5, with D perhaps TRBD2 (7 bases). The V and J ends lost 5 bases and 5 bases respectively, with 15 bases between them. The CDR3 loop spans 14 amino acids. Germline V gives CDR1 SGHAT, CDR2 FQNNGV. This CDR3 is CASSPGGGGETQYF. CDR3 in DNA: TGTGCCAGCAGCCCCGGCGGGGGCGGGGAGACCCAGTACTTC.

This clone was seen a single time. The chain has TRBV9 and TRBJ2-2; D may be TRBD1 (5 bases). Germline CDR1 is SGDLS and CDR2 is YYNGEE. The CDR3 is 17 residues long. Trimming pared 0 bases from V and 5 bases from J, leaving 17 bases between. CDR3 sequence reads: CASSVVGRDPFTGELFF. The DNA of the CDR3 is TGTGCCAGCAGCGTAGTCGGCAGGGATCCTTTTACCGGGGAGCTGTTTTTT.

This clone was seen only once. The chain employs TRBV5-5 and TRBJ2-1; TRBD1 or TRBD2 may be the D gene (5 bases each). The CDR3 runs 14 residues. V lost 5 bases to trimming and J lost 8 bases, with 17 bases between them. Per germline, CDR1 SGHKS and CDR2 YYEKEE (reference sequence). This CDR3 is CASSKFSRDDEQFF. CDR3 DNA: TGTGCCAGCAGTAAATTTTCCAGGGACGATGAGCAGTTCTTC.

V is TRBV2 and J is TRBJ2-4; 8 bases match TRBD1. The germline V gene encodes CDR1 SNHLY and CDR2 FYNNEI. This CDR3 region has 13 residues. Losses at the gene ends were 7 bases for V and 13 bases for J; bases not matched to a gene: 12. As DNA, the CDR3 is TGTGCCAGCACCCGGCTGGCAGGGGGCTCCCAGTACTTC. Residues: CASTRLAGGSQYF.